This T cell receptor (beta chain) was identified during a study of CD8 T cells in Susac syndrome. CD8+ and CD4+ T cells taken from blood had their TCR beta sequenced. Reverse transcription of roughly 0.45 to 1 ug RNA was performed with random hexamers. It was immunoSEQ multiplex PCR that amplified TCR beta CDR3 across 54 Vbeta and 13 Jbeta. A single record per CDR3 protein comes from TCRdb applying MiXCR to the immunoSEQ multiplex PCR reads. The sample lists approximately 230,000 distinct CDR3 sequences, roughly 95% occurring once. Trimming shortened V by 2 bases and J by 2 bases, and 5 bases separated the two germline ends. CDR3 length equals 13 residues. Germline loops: CDR1 KGHDR, CDR2 SFDVKD.

The sequencing input was CD4+ T cells from PBMCs. The receptor was derived from a human donor with multiple sclerosis. The chain couples TRBV24-1 to TRBJ2-5; D gene uncertain. CDR3 residues: CATSDSPQETQYF. The CDR3 nucleotides are TGTGCCACCAGTGATTCCCCACAAGAGACCCAGTACTTC.